These T cell receptor beta chains were read from a single sample in a study of blood T cell repertoires in COVID-19. Libraries were prepared by immunoSEQ multiplex PCR; TCRdb keeps only in-frame clonotypes and omits some of them. The sample shows some 100,000 clones, about 74% of them seen only once. The sample consisted of peripheral blood. The receptors were gathered from a man between 65 and 80 years old with COVID-19, enrolled during active disease. Each CDR3 is given without its conserved first and last residue. Fields, in order: clone size, V gene, CDR3 protein. Some rows mark clone size as missing; the rest say once, few, many or name a class of expanded clone.

clone_size: NA
v_call: TRBV6-1
cdr3_aa: ASSEGLVYEQY

clone_size: NA
v_call: TRBV30
cdr3_aa: AWGPANGQPNYGYT

clone_size: NA
v_call: TRBV28
cdr3_aa: ASSLTPEKLF

clone_size: NA
v_call: TRBV7-2
cdr3_aa: ASSLARQGPSGANVLT

clone_size: NA
v_call: TRBV28
cdr3_aa: ASRPGQGANEQY

clone_size: NA
v_call: TRBV3-1/TRBV3-2
cdr3_aa: ASSLGRLLGNTIY

clone_size: NA
v_call: TRBV9
cdr3_aa: ASSVGWASYEQY

clone_size: few
v_call: TRBV6-2/TRBV6-3
cdr3_aa: ASSSSGGSYNEQF

clone_size: NA
v_call: TRBV9
cdr3_aa: ASSVGTSRGYGYT

clone_size: NA
v_call: TRBV15
cdr3_aa: ATSRDPQGTGELF

clone_size: NA
v_call: TRBV19
cdr3_aa: ASSMVTGNQPQH

clone_size: NA
v_call: TRBV29-1
cdr3_aa: SDQTASYNEQF

clone_size: NA
v_call: TRBV11-2
cdr3_aa: ASSFSTSGSGETQY

clone_size: once
v_call: TRBV11-3
cdr3_aa: ASSQAGTSGYNEQF

clone_size: NA
v_call: TRBV18
cdr3_aa: ASSTGTTETQY

clone_size: NA
v_call: TRBV2
cdr3_aa: ASTVQGALNEQY

clone_size: few
v_call: TRBV7-9
cdr3_aa: ASSLEANTEAF

clone_size: NA
v_call: TRBV5-1
cdr3_aa: ASSMDGNQPQH

clone_size: NA
v_call: TRBV7-2
cdr3_aa: ASSHERGGTDTQY

clone_size: NA
v_call: TRBV7-6
cdr3_aa: ASSLAGGGPKETQY

clone_size: NA
v_call: TRBV18
cdr3_aa: ASSPKNPGTSGRDYNEQF

clone_size: NA
v_call: TRBV4-1
cdr3_aa: ASSQGTASSYNEQF

clone_size: NA
v_call: TRBV7-2
cdr3_aa: ASSSPSGRAGETQY

clone_size: NA
v_call: TRBV28
cdr3_aa: ASSLLAGNYGYT

clone_size: NA
v_call: TRBV7-3
cdr3_aa: ASSTSGGSYNEQF

clone_size: NA
v_call: TRBV9
cdr3_aa: ASSVGQGASYEQY

clone_size: NA
v_call: TRBV4-1
cdr3_aa: ASSQGRGGNTGELF

clone_size: NA
v_call: TRBV28
cdr3_aa: ANQAPNEDTQY

clone_size: few
v_call: TRBV5-1
cdr3_aa: ASSLVLAGDETQY

clone_size: NA
v_call: TRBV5-4
cdr3_aa: ASSPAQGVNTEAF

clone_size: NA
v_call: TRBV20-1
cdr3_aa: SASQQGAIS

clone_size: NA
v_call: TRBV4-1
cdr3_aa: ASSHYAGTGGGIPQETQY

clone_size: NA
v_call: TRBV28
cdr3_aa: ASKREVDTQY

clone_size: NA
v_call: TRBV9
cdr3_aa: ASSVGPGFPSNLYEQY

clone_size: NA
v_call: TRBV19
cdr3_aa: ASSIDPGTYYNEQF

clone_size: NA
v_call: TRBV2
cdr3_aa: ASSEGLAVDTQY

clone_size: NA
v_call: TRBV9
cdr3_aa: ASSVSPDTEAF

clone_size: many
v_call: TRBV5-1
cdr3_aa: ASSSQGSYEQY

clone_size: NA
v_call: TRBV7-8
cdr3_aa: ASSFRDIGYEQY

clone_size: NA
v_call: TRBV28
cdr3_aa: ASSLGAGVSTDTQY

clone_size: NA
v_call: TRBV28
cdr3_aa: ASSLPFRAYWAGSSSYNEQF

clone_size: NA
v_call: TRBV11-2
cdr3_aa: ASSSGTHYGYT

clone_size: NA
v_call: TRBV6-4
cdr3_aa: ASSEVAGGADTQY

clone_size: once
v_call: TRBV27
cdr3_aa: ASSLSRGWGEQY

clone_size: NA
v_call: TRBV3-1/TRBV3-2
cdr3_aa: ASTMSGLAGGVMETQY

clone_size: NA
v_call: TRBV9
cdr3_aa: ASSVGGRELEQY

clone_size: few
v_call: TRBV28
cdr3_aa: ATGEGNKNTEAF

clone_size: NA
v_call: TRBV16
cdr3_aa: ASSQNRALNTEAF

clone_size: NA
v_call: TRBV6-5
cdr3_aa: ASSYSLAGLETQY

clone_size: NA
v_call: TRBV11-3
cdr3_aa: ASSLSTGGPGELF

clone_size: NA
v_call: TRBV7-8
cdr3_aa: ASSLVQRDYEQY

clone_size: NA
v_call: TRBV5-1
cdr3_aa: ASSWTRQEMTNTGELF

clone_size: once
v_call: TRBV16
cdr3_aa: ASSQYGAYGYT